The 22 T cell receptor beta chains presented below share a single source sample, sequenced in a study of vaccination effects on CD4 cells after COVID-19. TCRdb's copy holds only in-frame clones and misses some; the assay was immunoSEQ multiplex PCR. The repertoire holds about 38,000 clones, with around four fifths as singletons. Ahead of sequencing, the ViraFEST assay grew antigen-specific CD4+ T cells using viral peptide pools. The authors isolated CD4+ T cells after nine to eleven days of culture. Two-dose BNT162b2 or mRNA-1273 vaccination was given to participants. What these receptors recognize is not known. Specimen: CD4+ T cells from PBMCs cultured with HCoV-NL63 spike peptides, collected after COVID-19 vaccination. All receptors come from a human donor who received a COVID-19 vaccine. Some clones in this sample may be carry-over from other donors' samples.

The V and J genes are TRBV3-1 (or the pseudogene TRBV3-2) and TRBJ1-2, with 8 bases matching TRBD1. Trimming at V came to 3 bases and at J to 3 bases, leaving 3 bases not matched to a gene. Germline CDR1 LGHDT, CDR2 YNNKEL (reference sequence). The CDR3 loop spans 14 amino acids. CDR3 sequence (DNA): TGTGCCAGCAGCCAGACGACAGGGGACTATGGCTACACCTTC. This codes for CASSQTTGDYGYTF.

CDR3 amino acids: CASIRQGNQPQHF. DNA of the CDR3: TGTGCCAGCATCCGGCAGGGCAATCAGCCCCAGCATTTT. The chain uses TRBV28 and TRBJ1-5; D gene unclear. The V and J ends lost 7 bases and 2 bases respectively, with 9 bases between them. Germline values: CDR1 MDHEN, CDR2 SYDVKM. This CDR3 has 13 amino acids.

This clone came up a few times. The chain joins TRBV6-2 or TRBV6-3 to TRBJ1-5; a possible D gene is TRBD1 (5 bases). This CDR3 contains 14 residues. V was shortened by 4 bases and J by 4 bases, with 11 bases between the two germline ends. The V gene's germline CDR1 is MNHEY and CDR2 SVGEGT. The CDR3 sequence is CASSSTDTNQPQHF. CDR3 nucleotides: TGTGCCAGCAGTTCCACGGACACTAATCAGCCCCAGCATTTT.

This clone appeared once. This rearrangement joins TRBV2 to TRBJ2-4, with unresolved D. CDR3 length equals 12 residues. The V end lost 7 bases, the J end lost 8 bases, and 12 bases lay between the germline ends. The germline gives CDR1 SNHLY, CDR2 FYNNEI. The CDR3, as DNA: TGTGCCAGCAAAAGGGTGATTGACATTCAGTACTTC. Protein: CASKRVIDIQYF.

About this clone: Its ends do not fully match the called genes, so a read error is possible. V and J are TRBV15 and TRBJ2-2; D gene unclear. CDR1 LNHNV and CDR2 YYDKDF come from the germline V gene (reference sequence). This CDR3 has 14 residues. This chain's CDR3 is CATSRVRNSGELFF. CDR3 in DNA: TGTGCCACCAGCAGAGTCCGGAACTCCGGGGAGCTGTTTTTT.

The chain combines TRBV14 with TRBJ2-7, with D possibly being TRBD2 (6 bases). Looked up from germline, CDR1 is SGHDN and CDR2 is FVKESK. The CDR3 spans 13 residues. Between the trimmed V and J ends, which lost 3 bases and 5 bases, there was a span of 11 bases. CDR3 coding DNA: TGTGCCAGCAGCCAGGCGGGGACCCACGAGCAGTACGTC. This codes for CASSQAGTHEQYV.

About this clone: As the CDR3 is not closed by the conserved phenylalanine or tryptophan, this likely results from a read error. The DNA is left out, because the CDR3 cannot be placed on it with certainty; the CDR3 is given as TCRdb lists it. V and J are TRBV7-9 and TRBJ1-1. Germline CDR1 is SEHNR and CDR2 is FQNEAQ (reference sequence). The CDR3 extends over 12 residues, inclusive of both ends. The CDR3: CASSLSIDGFQA.

The DNA for the CDR3 is TGTGCCAGCAGCCAAGAGGGCAGGGGATCGGATGGCTACACCTTC. Residues: CASSQEGRGSDGYTF. This chain connects TRBV4-2 to TRBJ1-2, with a weak D call TRBD1 (6 bases). The V gene lost 0 bases and the J gene lost 6 bases, with 14 bases spanning the gap. The CDR3 is made up of 15 amino acids. CDR1 is LGHNA and CDR2 is YNFKEQ in the germline V gene.

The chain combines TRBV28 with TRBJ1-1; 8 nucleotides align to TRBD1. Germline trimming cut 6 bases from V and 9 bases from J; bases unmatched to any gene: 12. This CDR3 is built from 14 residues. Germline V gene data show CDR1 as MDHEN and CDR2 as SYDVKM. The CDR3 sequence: CASRQAGGVRQAFF. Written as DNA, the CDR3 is TGTGCCAGCAGACAAGCAGGGGGCGTTCGTCAAGCTTTCTTT.

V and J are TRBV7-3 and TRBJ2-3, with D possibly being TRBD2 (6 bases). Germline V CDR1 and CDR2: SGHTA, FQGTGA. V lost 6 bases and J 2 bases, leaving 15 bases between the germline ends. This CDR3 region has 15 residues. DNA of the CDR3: TGTGCCAGCAGGACCGGGACTCGGGACACAGATACGCAGTATTTT. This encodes CASRTGTRDTDTQYF.

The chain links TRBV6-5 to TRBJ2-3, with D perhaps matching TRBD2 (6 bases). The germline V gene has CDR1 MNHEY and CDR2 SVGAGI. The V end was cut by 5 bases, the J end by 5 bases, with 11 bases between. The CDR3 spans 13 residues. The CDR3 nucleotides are TGTGCCAGCAGTCCTCCTAGCGAAGATACGCAGTATTTT. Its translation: CASSPPSEDTQYF.

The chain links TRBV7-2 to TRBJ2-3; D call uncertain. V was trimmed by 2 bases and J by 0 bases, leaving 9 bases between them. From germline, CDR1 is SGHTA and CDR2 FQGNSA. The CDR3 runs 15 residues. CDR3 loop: CASSLILGSTDTQYF. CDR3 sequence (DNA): TGTGCCAGCAGCTTAATCCTAGGAAGCACAGATACGCAGTATTTT.

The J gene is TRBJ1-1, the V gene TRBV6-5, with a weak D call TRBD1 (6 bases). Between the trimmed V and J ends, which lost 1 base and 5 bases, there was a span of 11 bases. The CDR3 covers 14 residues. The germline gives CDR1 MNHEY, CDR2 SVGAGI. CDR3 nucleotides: TGTGCCAGCAGTTACTGGGGGGCGGGTACTGAAGCTTTCTTT. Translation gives CASSYWGAGTEAFF.

The CDR3 region has the DNA TGTGCCAGCAGGATAGCCAGTAGCTCCTATAATTCACCCCTCCACTTT. Residues: CASRIASSSYNSPLHF. The chain uses TRBV7-2 and TRBJ1-6; D remains unclear. The CDR3 contains 16 residues. The ends were cut back, 6 bases at V and 0 bases at J, with 12 bases in the middle. Germline V CDR1 and CDR2: SGHTA, FQGNSA.

The CDR3 is CASSLPGVHYEQYV. The CDR3 DNA reads TGTGCCAGCAGTTTGCCCGGGGTTCACTACGAGCAGTACGTC. The chain is built from TRBV28 and TRBJ2-7; possible D gene TRBD2, 5 bases. The CDR3 extends over 14 amino acids. Trimming shortened V by 3 bases and J by 3 bases, and 12 bases separated the two germline ends. Germline V gene data show CDR1 as MDHEN and CDR2 as SYDVKM.

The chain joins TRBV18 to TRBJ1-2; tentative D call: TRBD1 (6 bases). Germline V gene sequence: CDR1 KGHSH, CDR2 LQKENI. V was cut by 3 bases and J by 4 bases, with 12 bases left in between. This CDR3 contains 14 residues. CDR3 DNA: TGTGCCAGCTCACCGGACAGTACCCCCTATGGCTACACCTTC. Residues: CASSPDSTPYGYTF.

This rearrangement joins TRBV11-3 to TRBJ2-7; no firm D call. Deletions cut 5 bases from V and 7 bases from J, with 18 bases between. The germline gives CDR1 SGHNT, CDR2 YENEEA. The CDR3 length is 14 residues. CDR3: CASSRTRRVPEQYV. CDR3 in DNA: TGTGCCAGCAGCCGAACCCGCCGGGTCCCGGAGCAGTACGTC.

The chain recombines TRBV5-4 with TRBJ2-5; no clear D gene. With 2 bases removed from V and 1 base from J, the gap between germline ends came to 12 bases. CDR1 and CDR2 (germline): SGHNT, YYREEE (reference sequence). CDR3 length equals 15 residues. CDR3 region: CASSLASGSQETQYF. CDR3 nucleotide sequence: TGTGCCAGCAGCTTAGCATCGGGCAGCCAAGAGACCCAGTACTTC.

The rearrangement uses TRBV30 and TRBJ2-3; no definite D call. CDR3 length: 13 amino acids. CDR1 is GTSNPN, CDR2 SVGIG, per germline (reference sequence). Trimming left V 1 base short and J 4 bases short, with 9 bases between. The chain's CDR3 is CAWSGTTSDTQYF. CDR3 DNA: TGTGCCTGGAGTGGAACTACGTCAGATACGCAGTATTTT.

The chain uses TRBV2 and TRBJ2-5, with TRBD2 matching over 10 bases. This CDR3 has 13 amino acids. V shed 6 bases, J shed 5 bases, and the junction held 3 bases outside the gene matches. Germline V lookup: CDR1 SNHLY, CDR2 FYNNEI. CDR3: CASRTSGRETQYF. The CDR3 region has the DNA TGTGCCAGCAGGACTAGCGGGCGGGAGACCCAGTACTTC. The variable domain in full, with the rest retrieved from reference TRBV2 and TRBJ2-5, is EPEVTQTPSHQVTQMGQEVILRCVPISNHLYFYWYRQILGQKVEFLVSFYNNEISEKSEIFDDQFSVERPDGSNFTLKIRSTKLEDSAMYFCASRTSGRETQYFGPGTRLLVL.

In DNA, the CDR3 is TGTGCCAGCAGTTATCGTACTAGCGGGCCCACCTACGAGCAGTACGTC. As protein: CASSYRTSGPTYEQYV. The rearrangement uses TRBV6-6 and TRBJ2-7; 9 bases match TRBD2. The CDR3 totals 16 residues. V shed 3 bases and J 2 bases; nucleotides not matched to a gene: 8. Per germline, CDR1 MNHNY and CDR2 SVGAGI (reference sequence).

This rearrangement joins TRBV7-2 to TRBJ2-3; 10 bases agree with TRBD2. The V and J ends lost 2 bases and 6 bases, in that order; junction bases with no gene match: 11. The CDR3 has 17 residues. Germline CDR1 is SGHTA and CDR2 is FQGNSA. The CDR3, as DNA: TGTGCCAGCAGCTTATCTCCTAGCGGGAGTGGATCGGATACGCAGTATTTT. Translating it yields CASSLSPSGSGSDTQYF.